These 26 T cell receptor beta chains were sequenced from one sample in a study of radiotherapy plus CTLA-4 blockade in lung cancer listed by TCRdb under 2018. Library method: the immunoSEQ multiplex PCR assay. The table was pulled from immuneACCESS by TCRdb, which kept in-frame rearrangements only. Such tables lose some clones; where checked, under half of the loss comes from unresolved V genes, and the rest has no known cause. Across this sample there are around 53,000 clones, with 65% to 90% seen only once. The ten top clones hold 17% of the sample. The source material was peripheral blood, sampled from a patient treated with radiotherapy plus ipilimumab. The receptors here all came from a human donor with non-small cell lung cancer that progressed on radiotherapy plus ipilimumab. Some clones in this sample may be carry-over from other donors' samples.

This clone has just one count. The J gene is TRBJ2-1, the V gene TRBV30, with a weak D call TRBD2 (6 bases). Trimming cost V 2 bases and J 4 bases, with 18 bases left between them. Germline CDR1 reads GTSNPN; CDR2 reads SVGIG (reference sequence). The CDR3 runs 16 residues. CDR3 residues: CAWSIGGSGQYNEQFF. The CDR3 nucleotides read TGTGCCTGGAGTATTGGGGGGAGCGGCCAATACAATGAGCAGTTCTTC.

The chain's CDR3 is CASSAARPVNEKLFF. The CDR3, as DNA: TGTGCCAGCAGCGCGGCAAGACCGGTAAATGAAAAACTGTTTTTT. V and J are TRBV2 and TRBJ1-4; D gene uncertain. Looked up from germline, CDR1 is SNHLY and CDR2 is FYNNEI. This CDR3 has 15 residues. Trimming stripped 6 bases from V and 5 bases from J, with 16 bases between.

The table lists this clone with a count of one. The chain recombines TRBV10-3 with TRBJ2-7; possibly TRBD1 for D (5 bases). The CDR3 runs to 13 residues. Trimming pared 7 bases from V and 5 bases from J, leaving 15 bases between. The germline V gene encodes CDR1 ENHRY and CDR2 SYGVKD. CDR3 nucleotides: TGTGCCATCAACCACTCAGGGTCTGACGAGCAGTACTTC. It specifies CAINHSGSDEQYF.

The chain combines TRBV27 with TRBJ1-1; D might be TRBD1 (5 bases). Trimming removed 3 bases at V and 5 bases at J, with 16 bases between. Germline CDR1 is MNHEY and CDR2 is SMNVEV (reference sequence). The CDR3 consists of 15 residues. DNA for the CDR3: TGTGCCAGCAGTTTTTGGGGCAACGTAGGAACTGAAGCTTTCTTT. Amino acids: CASSFWGNVGTEAFF.

The rearrangement links TRBV7-2 to TRBJ1-4; D not certain. The CDR3 is 13 amino acids. Between the trimmed V and J ends, which lost 3 bases and 7 bases, there was a span of 9 bases. The germline CDR1 and CDR2 sequences are SGHTA and FQGNSA. The CDR3 bases are TGTGCCAGCAGCTTCGTAACAGCTGAAAAACTGTTTTTT. Protein product: CASSFVTAEKLFF.

This chain connects TRBV5-1 to TRBJ2-7, with 9 bases identical to TRBD1. The V segment lost 6 bases and the J segment 2 bases; nucleotides outside the gene matches: 6. Germline CDR1 and CDR2: SGHRS and YFSETQ. The CDR3 spans 14 residues. CDR3 amino acids: CASISGTGPYEQYF. The CDR3 DNA follows: TGCGCCAGCATATCGGGGACAGGGCCCTACGAGCAGTACTTC.

CDR3 bases: TGCGCCAGCAGCCAAAGTGAACAGGTTTTGGTCAACACCATATATTTT. Protein: CASSQSEQVLVNTIYF. V is TRBV4-3 and J is TRBJ1-3; possible D gene TRBD1, 5 bases. The CDR3 runs 16 residues. Germline assignment: CDR1 LGHNA and CDR2 YSLEER. V shed 2 bases and J shed 7 bases, with 18 bases lying between them.

V usage is TRBV5-8 and J usage is TRBJ2-1, with 9 bases fitting TRBD2. The V gene's germline CDR1 is SGHTS and CDR2 YDEGEE. The CDR3 sequence is 17 residues long. V dropped 5 bases and J dropped 4; count of bases not matched to a gene: 13. CDR3 amino acids: CASRIGTSSLAYNEQFF. CDR3 nucleotides: TGTGCCAGCAGAATAGGGACTAGCTCCTTGGCTTACAATGAGCAGTTCTTC.

This clone appeared once. The chain recombines TRBV12-5 with TRBJ1-1; D unresolved. V was trimmed by 6 bases and J by 2 bases, leaving 4 bases between them. Germline V lookup: CDR1 LGHNT, CDR2 FRNRAP. The CDR3 is 11 amino acids. For the CDR3, the DNA is TGTGCTAGTGGCCTAAACACTGAAGCTTTCTTT. Protein sequence: CASGLNTEAFF.

The rearrangement uses TRBV5-1 and TRBJ2-7; 7 nucleotides line up with TRBD1. From germline, CDR1 is SGHRS and CDR2 YFSETQ. V shed 0 bases, J shed 0 bases, and the junction held 6 bases outside the gene matches. This CDR3 region has 16 residues. Here the CDR3 DNA reads TGCGCCAGCAGCTTGGTAGGGGGCCAAAACTCCTACGAGCAGTACTTC. Translating it yields CASSLVGGQNSYEQYF.

The chain carries TRBV5-8 and TRBJ1-5, with TRBD1 as a possible D gene (5 bases). The CDR3 contains 15 residues. Germline-derived CDR1 and CDR2 are SGHTS and YDEGEE. The V gene lost 4 bases and the J gene lost 1 base, with 12 bases spanning the gap. The CDR3 sequence: CASSRRQWSNQPQHF. CDR3 in DNA: TGTGCCAGCAGCCGAAGACAGTGGAGCAATCAGCCCCAGCATTTT.

This sequence joins TRBV29-1 and TRBJ2-2; 8 positions agree with TRBD1. CDR3 length: 14 amino acids. CDR1 is SQVTM, CDR2 ANQGSEA, per germline. With 6 bases clipped from V and 3 bases from J, the junction kept 6 bases outside the gene matches. Here the CDR3 reads CSVQDREDTGELFF. Here the CDR3 DNA reads TGCAGCGTCCAGGACAGGGAGGACACCGGGGAGCTGTTTTTT.

The V and J genes are TRBV6-6 and TRBJ2-7; no clear D gene. This CDR3 has 13 residues. Trimming shortened V by 2 bases and J by 2 bases, and 7 bases separated the two germline ends. Germline loops: CDR1 MNHNY, CDR2 SVGAGI (reference sequence). The CDR3 DNA sequence: TGTGCCAGCAGTTACGGAGTAACCTACGAGCAGTACTTC. Amino acids: CASSYGVTYEQYF.

This clone was observed once. As DNA, the CDR3 is TGTGCCAGTAGTACGCTCGACAGCACTTGGCATTTT. Protein: CASSTLDSTWHF. The chain recombines TRBV19 with TRBJ1-5, with D possibly matching TRBD1 (5 bases). Germline V CDR1 and CDR2: LNHDA, SQIVND (reference sequence). The CDR3 consists of 12 residues. Trimming pared 4 bases from V and 15 bases from J, leaving 16 bases between.

V gene TRBV11-2 combines with J gene TRBJ2-7; D ambiguous. CDR3 length equals 15 residues. Trimming cost V 1 base and J 0 bases, with 10 bases left between them. Germline V gene lookup returns CDR1 SGHAT and CDR2 FQNNGV. This CDR3 is CASSLGGWSSYEQYF. CDR3 DNA sequence: TGTGCCAGCAGCTTAGGTGGCTGGAGCTCCTACGAGCAGTACTTC. The whole variable domain, filled in from reference TRBV11-2 and TRBJ2-7, reads EAGVAQSPRYKIIEKRQSVAFWCNPISGHATLYWYQQILGQGPKLLIQFQNNGVVDDSQLPKDRFSAERLKGVDSTLKIQPAKLEDSAVYLCASSLGGWSSYEQYFGPGTRLTVT.

DNA of the CDR3: TGTGCCAGCAGTGAGGGACAGGGGGCAGATACGCAGTATTTT. As protein: CASSEGQGADTQYF. The chain uses TRBV6-4 and TRBJ2-3, with TRBD1 matching over 11 bases. This CDR3 is built from 14 residues. The germline V gene encodes CDR1 MRHNA and CDR2 SNTAGT. V lost 3 bases, J lost 4 bases, and 0 bases stayed unmatched.

This chain connects TRBV5-4 to TRBJ2-1; possible D gene TRBD2, 5 bases. The CDR3 has 13 residues. The germline CDR1 and CDR2 sequences are SGHNT and YYREEE (reference sequence). The V and J ends lost 2 bases and 4 bases respectively, with 7 bases between them. The CDR3 sequence: CASSFGLYNEQFF. The CDR3 nucleotides read TGTGCCAGCAGCTTCGGACTTTACAATGAGCAGTTCTTC.

The chain combines TRBV28 with TRBJ1-3; maybe TRBD1 (5 bases). Germline-derived CDR1 and CDR2 are MDHEN and SYDVKM. V was shortened by 4 bases and J by 7 bases, with 17 bases between the two germline ends. This CDR3 has 15 residues. This CDR3 is CASSSSGARGNTIYF. DNA for the CDR3: TGTGCCAGCAGTTCATCGGGAGCCCGGGGGAACACCATATATTTT.

The chain employs TRBV7-2 and TRBJ2-5; D not resolved. The germline V gene encodes CDR1 SGHTA and CDR2 FQGNSA. Trimming stripped 5 bases from V and 3 bases from J, with 10 bases between. The CDR3 loop spans 13 amino acids. CDR3 sequence (DNA): TGTGCCAGCAGCCCGGTGGCGGAAGAGACCCAGTACTTC. Translated, it gives CASSPVAEETQYF.

The V call is TRBV5-6, the J call TRBJ2-1, with D possibly matching TRBD2 (6 bases). V lost 4 bases to trimming and J lost 9 bases, with 17 bases between them. The CDR3 loop spans 14 amino acids. From germline, CDR1 is SGHDT and CDR2 YYEEEE. This CDR3 is CASSRTNGGGEQFF. For the CDR3, the DNA is TGTGCCAGCAGCCGAACTAACGGGGGTGGTGAGCAGTTCTTC.

V is TRBV9 and J is TRBJ1-2; 9 bases map to TRBD1. Germline values: CDR1 SGDLS, CDR2 YYNGEE. CDR3 length equals 15 residues. V dropped 4 bases and J dropped 4; count of bases not matched to a gene: 8. The CDR3, as DNA: TGTGCCAGCAGCCCCCGGACAGGGGCGAGCTATGGCTACACCTTC. Translating gives CASSPRTGASYGYTF. The variable domain in full, with the rest retrieved from reference TRBV9 and TRBJ1-2, is DSGVTQTPKHLITATGQRVTLRCSPRSGDLSVYWYQQSLDQGLQFLIQYYNGEERAKGNILERFSAQQFPDLHSELNLSSLELGDSALYFCASSPRTGASYGYTFGSGTRLTVV.

The chain uses TRBV7-3 and TRBJ2-7, with TRBD1 matching over 10 bases. V dropped 5 bases and J dropped 6; count of bases not matched to a gene: 4. Germline V gives CDR1 SGHTA, CDR2 FQGTGA. The CDR3 covers 13 residues. The CDR3 region is CASSKGQGSEQYF. Here the CDR3 DNA reads TGTGCCAGCAGCAAGGGACAGGGGAGCGAGCAGTACTTC.

This clone was observed a handful of times. The rearrangement uses TRBV28 and TRBJ1-5; 7 bases fit TRBD1. V trimming: 8 bases; J trimming: 7 bases; junction bases outside the gene matches: 14. CDR3 size: 15 residues. From germline, CDR1 is MDHEN and CDR2 SYDVKM. The CDR3 is CASLQGTGAGQPQHF. CDR3 sequence (DNA): TGTGCCAGCCTACAAGGCACAGGGGCGGGGCAGCCCCAGCATTTT. The full variable domain, in which reference TRBV28 and TRBJ1-5 provide the parts outside the CDR3, is DVKVTQSSRYLVKRTGEKVFLECVQDMDHENMFWYRQDPGLGLRLIYFSYDVKMKEKGDIPEGYSVSREKKERFSLILESASTNQTSMYLCASLQGTGAGQPQHFGDGTRLSIL.

V and J are TRBV27 and TRBJ1-1; D is possibly TRBD1 (5 bases). From germline, CDR1 is MNHEY and CDR2 SMNVEV (reference sequence). Trimming removed 5 bases at V and 1 base at J, with 11 bases between. The CDR3 extends over 14 amino acids. This CDR3 is CASSVGGGNTEAFF. CDR3 coding DNA: TGTGCCAGCAGTGTCGGGGGGGGGAACACTGAAGCTTTCTTT.

The V gene is TRBV9, the J gene TRBJ2-7, with TRBD2 identical over 12 bases. The V gene end was trimmed by 4 bases and the J gene end by 3 bases; junction bases not matched to a gene: 5. Germline V gives CDR1 SGDLS, CDR2 YYNGEE. The CDR3 runs 15 residues. The CDR3 loop is CASSSSGGARYEQYF. CDR3 coding DNA: TGTGCCAGCAGCTCTAGCGGGGGGGCACGCTACGAGCAGTACTTC.

The chain joins TRBV12-5 to TRBJ1-5, with 10 bases fitting TRBD1. Germline CDR1 is LGHNT and CDR2 is FRNRAP. This CDR3 region has 15 residues. V lost 2 bases and J lost 4; bases outside the gene matches: 2. CDR3 residues: CASGLSGQGNQPQHF. The DNA of the CDR3 is TGTGCTAGTGGTTTGTCGGGACAGGGGAATCAGCCCCAGCATTTT.